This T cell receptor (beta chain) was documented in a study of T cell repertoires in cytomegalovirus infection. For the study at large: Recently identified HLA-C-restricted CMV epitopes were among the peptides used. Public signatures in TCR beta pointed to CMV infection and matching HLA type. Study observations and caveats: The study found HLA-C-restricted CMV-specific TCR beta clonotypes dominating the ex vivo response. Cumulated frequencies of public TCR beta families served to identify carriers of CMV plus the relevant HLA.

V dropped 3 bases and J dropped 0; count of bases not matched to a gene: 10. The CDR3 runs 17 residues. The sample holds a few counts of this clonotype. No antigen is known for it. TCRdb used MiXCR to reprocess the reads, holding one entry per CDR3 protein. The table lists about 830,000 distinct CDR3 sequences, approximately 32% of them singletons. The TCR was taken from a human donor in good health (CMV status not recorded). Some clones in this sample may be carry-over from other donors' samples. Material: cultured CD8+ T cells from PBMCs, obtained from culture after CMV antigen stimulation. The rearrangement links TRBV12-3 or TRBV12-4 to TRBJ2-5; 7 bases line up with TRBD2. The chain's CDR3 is CASSFDALAGDQETQYF. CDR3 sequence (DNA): TGTGCCAGCAGTTTCGACGCCTTGGCGGGGGACCAAGAGACCCAGTACTTC.